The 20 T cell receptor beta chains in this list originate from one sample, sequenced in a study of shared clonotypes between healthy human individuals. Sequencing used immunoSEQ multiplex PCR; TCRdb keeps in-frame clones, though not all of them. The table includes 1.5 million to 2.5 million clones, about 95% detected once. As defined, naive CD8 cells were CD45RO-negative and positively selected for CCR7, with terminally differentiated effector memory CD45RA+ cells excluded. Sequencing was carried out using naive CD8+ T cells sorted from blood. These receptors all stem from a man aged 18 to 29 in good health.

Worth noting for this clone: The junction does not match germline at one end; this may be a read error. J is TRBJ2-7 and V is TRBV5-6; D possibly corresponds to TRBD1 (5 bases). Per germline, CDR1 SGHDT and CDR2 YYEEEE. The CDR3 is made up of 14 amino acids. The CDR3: CASSGAGVSNEQYF. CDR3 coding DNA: TGTGCCAGCAGTGGGGCAGGCGTCTCCAACGAGCAGTACTTC.

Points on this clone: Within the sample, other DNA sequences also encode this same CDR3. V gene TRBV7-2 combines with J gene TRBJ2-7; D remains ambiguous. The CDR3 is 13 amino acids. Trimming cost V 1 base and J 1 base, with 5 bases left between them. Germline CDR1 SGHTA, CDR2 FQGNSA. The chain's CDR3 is CASSLVPSYEQYF. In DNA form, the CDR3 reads TGTGCCAGCAGCTTAGTTCCTTCCTACGAGCAGTACTTC.

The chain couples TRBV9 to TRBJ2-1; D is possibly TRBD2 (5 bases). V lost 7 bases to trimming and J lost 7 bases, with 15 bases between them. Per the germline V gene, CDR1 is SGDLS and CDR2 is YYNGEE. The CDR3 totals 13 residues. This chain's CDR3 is CASSLGSGNEQFF. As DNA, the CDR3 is TGTGCCAGCTCCCTTGGATCGGGGAATGAGCAGTTCTTC.

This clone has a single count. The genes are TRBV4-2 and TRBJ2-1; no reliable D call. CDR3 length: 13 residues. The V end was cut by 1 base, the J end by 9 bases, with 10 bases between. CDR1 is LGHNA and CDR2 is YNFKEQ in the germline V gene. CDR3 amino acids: CASSQGLVAEQFF. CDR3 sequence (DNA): TGTGCCAGCAGCCAAGGTTTAGTGGCTGAGCAGTTCTTC.

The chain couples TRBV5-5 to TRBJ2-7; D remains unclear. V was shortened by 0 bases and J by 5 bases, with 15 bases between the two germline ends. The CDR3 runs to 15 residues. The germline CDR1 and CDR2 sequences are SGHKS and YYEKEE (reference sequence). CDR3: CASSLVTATHDEQYF. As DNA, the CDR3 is TGTGCCAGCAGCTTGGTTACAGCCACCCATGACGAGCAGTACTTC.

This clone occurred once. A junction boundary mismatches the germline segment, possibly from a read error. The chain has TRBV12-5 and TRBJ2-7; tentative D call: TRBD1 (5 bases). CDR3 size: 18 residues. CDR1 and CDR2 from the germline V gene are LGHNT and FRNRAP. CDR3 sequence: CASGLDDWGSGISYEQYF. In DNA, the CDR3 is TGTGCTAGTGGCTTGGATGATTGGGGTTCAGGGATCTCCTACGAGCAGTACTTC.

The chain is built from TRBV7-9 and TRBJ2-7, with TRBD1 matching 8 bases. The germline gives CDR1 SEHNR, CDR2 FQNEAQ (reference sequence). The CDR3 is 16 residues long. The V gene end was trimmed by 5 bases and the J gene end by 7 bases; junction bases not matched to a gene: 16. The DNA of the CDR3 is TGTGCCAGCAGCCCCGCACGAGCCGACAGGGGAATGGAGCAGTACTTC. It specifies CASSPARADRGMEQYF.

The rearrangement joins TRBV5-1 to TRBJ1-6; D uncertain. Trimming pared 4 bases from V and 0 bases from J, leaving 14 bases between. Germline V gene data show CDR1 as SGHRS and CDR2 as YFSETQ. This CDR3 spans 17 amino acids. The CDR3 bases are TGCGCCAGCAGCCTATACCCAGAGAGCTCCTATAATTCACCCCTCCACTTT. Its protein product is CASSLYPESSYNSPLHF.

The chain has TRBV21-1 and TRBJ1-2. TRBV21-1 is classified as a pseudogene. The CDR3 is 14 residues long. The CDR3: CASSKDEGLYGYTF. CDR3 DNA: TGTGCCAGCAGCAAAGATGAGGGTCTCTATGGCTACACCTTC.

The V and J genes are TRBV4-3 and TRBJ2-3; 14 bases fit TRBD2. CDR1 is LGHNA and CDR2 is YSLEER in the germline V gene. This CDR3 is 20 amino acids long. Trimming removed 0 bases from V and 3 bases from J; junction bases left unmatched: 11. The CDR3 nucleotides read TGCGCCAGCAGCCAAGATAGAGGGACTAGCGGGAGACATGTTACAGATACGCAGTATTTT. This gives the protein CASSQDRGTSGRHVTDTQYF.

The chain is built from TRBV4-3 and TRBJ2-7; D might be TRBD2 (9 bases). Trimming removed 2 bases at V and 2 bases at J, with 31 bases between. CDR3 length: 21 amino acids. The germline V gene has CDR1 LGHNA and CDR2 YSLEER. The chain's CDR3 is CASSQSPLGQVIAGDTYEQYF. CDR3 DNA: TGCGCCAGCAGCCAATCCCCCCTGGGACAGGTCATAGCGGGAGACACCTACGAGCAGTACTTC.

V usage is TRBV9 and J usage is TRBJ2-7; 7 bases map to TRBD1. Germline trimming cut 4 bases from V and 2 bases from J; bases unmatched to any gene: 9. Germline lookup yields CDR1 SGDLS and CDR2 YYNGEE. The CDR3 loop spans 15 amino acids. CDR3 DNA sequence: TGTGCCAGCAGCCCCGGTGGACAGGCACCCTACGAGCAGTACTTC. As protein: CASSPGGQAPYEQYF.

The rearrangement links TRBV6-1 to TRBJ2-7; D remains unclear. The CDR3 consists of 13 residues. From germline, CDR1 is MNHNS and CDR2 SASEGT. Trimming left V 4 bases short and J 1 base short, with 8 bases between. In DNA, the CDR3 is TGTGCCAGCAGTGCTGCCAGTTCCTACGAGCAGTACTTC. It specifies CASSAASSYEQYF.

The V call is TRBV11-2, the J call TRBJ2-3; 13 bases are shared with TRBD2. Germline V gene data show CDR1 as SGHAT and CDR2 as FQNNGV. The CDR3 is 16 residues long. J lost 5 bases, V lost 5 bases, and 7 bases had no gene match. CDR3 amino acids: CASSRTGTSGVDTQYF. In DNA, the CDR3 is TGTGCCAGCAGCCGAACCGGGACTAGCGGGGTAGATACGCAGTATTTT. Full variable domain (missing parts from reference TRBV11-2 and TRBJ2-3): EAGVAQSPRYKIIEKRQSVAFWCNPISGHATLYWYQQILGQGPKLLIQFQNNGVVDDSQLPKDRFSAERLKGVDSTLKIQPAKLEDSAVYLCASSRTGTSGVDTQYFGPGTRLTVL.

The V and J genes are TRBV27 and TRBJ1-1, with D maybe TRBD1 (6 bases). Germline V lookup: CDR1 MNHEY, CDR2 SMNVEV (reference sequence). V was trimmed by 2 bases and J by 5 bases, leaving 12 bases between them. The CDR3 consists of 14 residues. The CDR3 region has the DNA TGTGCCAGCAGTTTAGAAGGGGGAGGAACTGAAGCTTTCTTT. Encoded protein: CASSLEGGGTEAFF.

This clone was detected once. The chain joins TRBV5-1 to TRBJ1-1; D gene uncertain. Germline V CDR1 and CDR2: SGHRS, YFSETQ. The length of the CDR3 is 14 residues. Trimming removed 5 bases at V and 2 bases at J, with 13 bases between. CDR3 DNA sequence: TGCGCCAGCAGTAAAAGATCGGGTAACACTGAAGCTTTCTTT. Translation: CASSKRSGNTEAFF.

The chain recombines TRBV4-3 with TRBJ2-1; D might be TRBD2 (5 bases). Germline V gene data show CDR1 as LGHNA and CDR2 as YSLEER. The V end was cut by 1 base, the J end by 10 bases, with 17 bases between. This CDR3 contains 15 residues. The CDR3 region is CASSQAFLASYEQFF. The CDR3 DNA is TGCGCCAGCAGCCAAGCGTTCCTAGCTTCCTACGAGCAGTTCTTC.

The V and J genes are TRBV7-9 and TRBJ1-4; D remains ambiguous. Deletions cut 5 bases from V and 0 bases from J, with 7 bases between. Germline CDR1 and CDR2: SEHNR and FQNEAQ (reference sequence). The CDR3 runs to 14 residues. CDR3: CASSRESTNEKLFF. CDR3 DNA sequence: TGTGCCAGCAGCCGGGAGTCAACTAATGAAAAACTGTTTTTT. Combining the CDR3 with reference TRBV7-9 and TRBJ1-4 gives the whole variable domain DTGVSQNPRHKITKRGQNVTFRCDPISEHNRLYWYRQTLGQGPEFLTYFQNEAQLEKSRLLSDRFSAERPKGSFSTLEIQRTEQGDSAMYLCASSRESTNEKLFFGSGTQLSVL.

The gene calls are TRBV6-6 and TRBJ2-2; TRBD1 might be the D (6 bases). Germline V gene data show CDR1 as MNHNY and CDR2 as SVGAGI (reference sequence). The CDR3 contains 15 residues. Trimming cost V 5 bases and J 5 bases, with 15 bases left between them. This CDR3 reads CASSLYREGTGELFF. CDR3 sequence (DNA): TGTGCCAGCAGTCTGTACAGGGAAGGGACCGGGGAGCTGTTTTTT.

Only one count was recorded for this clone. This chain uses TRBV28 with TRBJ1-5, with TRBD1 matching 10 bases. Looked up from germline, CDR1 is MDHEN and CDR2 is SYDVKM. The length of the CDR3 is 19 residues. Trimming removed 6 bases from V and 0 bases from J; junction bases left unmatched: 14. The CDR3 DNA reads TGTGCCAGCAGGCACAGACAGGGGGCGATGGGGGGTAGCAATCAGCCCCAGCATTTT. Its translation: CASRHRQGAMGGSNQPQHF.